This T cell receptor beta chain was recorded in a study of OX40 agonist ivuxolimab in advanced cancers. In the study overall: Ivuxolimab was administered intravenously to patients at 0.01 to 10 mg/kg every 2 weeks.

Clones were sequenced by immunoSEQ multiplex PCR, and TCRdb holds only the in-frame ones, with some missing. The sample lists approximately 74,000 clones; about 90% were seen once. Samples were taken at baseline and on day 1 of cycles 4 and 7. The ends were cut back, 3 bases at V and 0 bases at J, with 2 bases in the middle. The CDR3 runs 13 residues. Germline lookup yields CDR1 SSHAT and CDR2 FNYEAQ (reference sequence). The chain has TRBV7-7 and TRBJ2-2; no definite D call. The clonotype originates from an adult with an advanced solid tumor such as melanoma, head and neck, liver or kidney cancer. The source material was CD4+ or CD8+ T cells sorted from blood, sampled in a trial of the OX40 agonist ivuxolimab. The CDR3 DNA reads TGTGCCAGCAGCTTCCCGAACACCGGGGAGCTGTTTTTT. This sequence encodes CASSFPNTGELFF. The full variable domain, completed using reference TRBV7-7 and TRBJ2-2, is GAGVSQSPRYKVTKRGQDVTLRCDPISSHATLYWYQQALGQGPEFLTYFNYEAQPDKSGLPSDRFSAERPEGSISTLTIQRTEQRDSAMYRCASSFPNTGELFFGEGSRLTVL.